Below, one T cell receptor (beta chain) is given with its context. This sample stems from a study of blood T cell repertoires in COVID-19. Study as a whole: PBMCs, B-cell-depleted T cells, or T cells provided the cDNA or gDNA that made up the material.

Generated by immunoSEQ multiplex PCR, the TCRdb table keeps only in-frame clones and is missing some. This repertoire shows roughly 160,000 clones, roughly 80% found once; its top ten account for less than 4%. Germline CDR1 reads SGHTA; CDR2 reads FQGNSA. The CDR3 has 16 residues. The trim removed 5 bases at V and 2 bases at J, leaving 6 bases unmatched. The rearrangement joins TRBV7-2 to TRBJ2-3; 11 bases are a match to TRBD2. The sequence was collected from a woman aged 55-70 years who had recovered from COVID-19. The sequenced sample consisted of PBMCs or T cells enriched from blood (not recorded which). CDR3 bases: TGTGCCAGCAGCCTACTAGCGGGGGATCCCACAGATACGCAGTATTTT. This sequence encodes CASSLLAGDPTDTQYF.